The clone carrying this T cell receptor (beta chain) was recorded at least ten times. No antigen is known for it. TCRdb re-called the RT-PCR reads through MiXCR, storing one row per CDR3 protein. The data show approximately 500,000 distinct CDR3 sequences, with 13% seen just once and about 12% held by the top ten. This sample stems from a study of response to subunit inactivated influenza vaccine. Study results and limitations: Few additional T cells are recruited per seasonal influenza vaccination, authors suggested.

The receptor comes from a man between 45 and 60 years old who received an inactivated influenza vaccine. Sequenced here: PBMCs from blood, sampled 35 to 45 days after vaccination.

Here the CDR3 reads CASSLSSNQPQHF. DNA for the CDR3: TGTGCCAGCAGTTTAAGTAGCAATCAGCCCCAGCATTTT. The chain recombines TRBV12-3 or TRBV12-4 with TRBJ1-5, with unresolved D. V lost 2 bases to trimming and J lost 0 bases, with 2 bases between them. The CDR3 covers 13 residues.